The source of this T cell receptor (beta chain) is a study of Graves' ophthalmopathy and Graves' hyperthyroidism. This clonotype was observed many times. Investigators amplified TCR beta CDR3 regions from RNA transcripts. HTBI primers served in a first-round RT-PCR, which a second-round multiplex PCR followed. TCRdb fed the multiplex PCR reads into MiXCR, producing one record per CDR3 protein. Altogether over 500,000 distinct CDR3 sequences are present, about a fifth being singletons, with the ten largest covering roughly 7.4%. Trimming took off 6 bases at V and 1 base at J, with 12 bases between the two ends. CDR3 length: 14 amino acids. Germline-derived CDR1 and CDR2 are MNHNY and SVGAGI (reference sequence).

Sequencing input: peripheral blood. J is TRBJ2-5 and V is TRBV6-6, with TRBD1 as a possible D gene (6 bases). The sequence derives from a woman between 18 and 30 years old with stable Graves' hyperthyroidism. Some clones in this sample may be carry-over from other donors' samples. The CDR3 region is CASSTTGIQETQYF. CDR3 nucleotides: TGTGCCAGCAGCACGACAGGAATCCAAGAGACCCAGTACTTC.